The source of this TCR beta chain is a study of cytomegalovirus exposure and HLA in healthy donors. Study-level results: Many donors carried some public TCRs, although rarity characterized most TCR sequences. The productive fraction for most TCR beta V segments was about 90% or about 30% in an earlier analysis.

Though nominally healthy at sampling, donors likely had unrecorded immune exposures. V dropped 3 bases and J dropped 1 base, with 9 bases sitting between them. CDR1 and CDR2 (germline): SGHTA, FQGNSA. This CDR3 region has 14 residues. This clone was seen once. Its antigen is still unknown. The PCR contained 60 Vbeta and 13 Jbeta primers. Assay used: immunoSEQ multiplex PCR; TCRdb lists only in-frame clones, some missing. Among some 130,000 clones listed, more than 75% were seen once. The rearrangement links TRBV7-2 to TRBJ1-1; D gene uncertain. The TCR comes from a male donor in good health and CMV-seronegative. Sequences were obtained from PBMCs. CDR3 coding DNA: TGTGCCAGCAGCTTGCTCAAAGCGAACACTGAAGCTTTCTTT. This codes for CASSLLKANTEAFF.